These 30 T cell receptor beta chains originate from one sample sequenced in a study of T cell repertoires in cytomegalovirus infection. No antigen has been identified for these receptors. TCRdb reanalysed the reads using MiXCR and keeps one entry per CDR3 protein. The sample yields tens of thousands of distinct CDR3 sequences, about half seen once. Sample: CD8+ T cells from cultured PBMCs, taken from culture after CMV antigen stimulation. The receptors were sampled from a human donor in good health (CMV status not recorded). Some clones in this sample may be carry-over from other donors' samples.

The chain recombines TRBV4-1 with TRBJ2-1; D may be TRBD2 (5 bases). The V end lost 0 bases, the J end lost 5 bases, and 20 bases lay between the germline ends. In germline, CDR1 is MGHRA, CDR2 YSYEKL. This CDR3 has 18 residues. The CDR3, as DNA: TGCGCCAGCAGCCAAGAGGTCCTGAGGGCTACGTCCAACAATGAGCAGTTCTTC. Its protein is CASSQEVLRATSNNEQFF.

This clonotype was recorded a few times. This sequence joins TRBV7-6 and TRBJ2-7; D ambiguous. The CDR3 spans 14 residues. V was shortened by 1 base and J by 2 bases, with 9 bases between the two germline ends. Germline-derived CDR1 and CDR2 are SGHVS and FNYEAQ. The CDR3 sequence is CASSLGEGPYEQYF. DNA of the CDR3: TGTGCCAGCAGCTTAGGAGAAGGGCCCTACGAGCAGTACTTC.

The V and J genes are TRBV27 and TRBJ2-7; TRBD2 matches at 8 bases. The CDR3 has 16 residues. The V and J ends lost 6 bases and 2 bases, in that order; junction bases with no gene match: 12. The V gene's germline CDR1 is MNHEY and CDR2 SMNVEV (reference sequence). The chain's CDR3 is CASSPSAGGYAYEQYF. The CDR3, as DNA: TGTGCCAGCAGCCCCTCGGCGGGGGGCTACGCCTACGAGCAGTACTTC.

This chain joins TRBV27 and TRBJ1-1; D unclear. This CDR3 has 14 amino acids. Germline loops: CDR1 MNHEY, CDR2 SMNVEV (reference sequence). V was trimmed by 3 bases and J by 8 bases, leaving 16 bases between them. The chain's CDR3 is CASSFPWAREEAFF. The CDR3 nucleotides are TGTGCCAGCAGTTTCCCCTGGGCACGGGAAGAAGCTTTCTTT.

This clonotype was observed a few times. The rearrangement links TRBV5-1 to TRBJ2-7, with D possibly TRBD2 on 6 matching bases. The CDR3 sequence is 15 residues long. Germline-derived CDR1 and CDR2 are SGHRS and YFSETQ. Deletions cut 0 bases from V and 5 bases from J, with 15 bases between. The CDR3 coding sequence is TGCGCCAGCAGCTTGGTGCGGGGTTCTCTACACGAGCAGTACTTC. Encoded protein: CASSLVRGSLHEQYF.

The chain couples TRBV5-4 to TRBJ2-3; no firm D call. V lost 6 bases, J lost 3 bases, and 11 bases lay in between. The CDR3 spans 13 residues. Per the germline V gene, CDR1 is SGHNT and CDR2 is YYREEE (reference sequence). The CDR3 loop reads CASTLDRTDTQYF. CDR3 DNA sequence: TGTGCCAGCACCCTTGACCGAACAGATACGCAGTATTTT. The full variable domain, its missing parts supplied by reference TRBV5-4 and TRBJ2-3, is ETGVTQSPTHLIKTRGQQVTLRCSSQSGHNTVSWYQQALGQGPQFIFQYYREEENGRGNFPPRFSGLQFPNYSSELNVNALELDDSALYLCASTLDRTDTQYFGPGTRLTVL.

This clonotype was observed a handful of times. The chain recombines TRBV7-6 with TRBJ2-4; 8 nucleotides align to TRBD1. The J segment lost 0 bases and the V segment lost 5 bases, leaving 6 bases of the junction unmatched. This CDR3 comprises 16 residues. The germline V gene encodes CDR1 SGHVS and CDR2 FNYEAQ. The CDR3 spells CASSPLGQGAKNIQYF. CDR3 nucleotide sequence: TGTGCCAGCAGCCCCCTTGGACAGGGAGCCAAAAACATTCAGTACTTC.

This rearrangement joins TRBV6-6 to TRBJ1-5; possibly TRBD1 for D (5 bases). There are 15 residues in the CDR3. Germline lookup yields CDR1 MNHNY and CDR2 SVGAGI (reference sequence). The V gene lost 5 bases and the J gene lost 0 bases, with 11 bases spanning the gap. The DNA of the CDR3 is TGTGCCAGCAGTGATCGGGGGGGTAGCAATCAGCCCCAGCATTTT. Amino acids: CASSDRGGSNQPQHF.

The chain couples TRBV7-6 to TRBJ1-1, with D tentatively TRBD1 (6 bases). This CDR3 contains 17 residues. The ends were cut back, 1 base at V and 1 base at J, with 16 bases in the middle. Germline CDR1 and CDR2: SGHVS and FNYEAQ. CDR3 coding DNA: TGTGCCAGCAGCTTAGGTCCGGGGGGGGGGCCGAACACTGAAGCTTTCTTT. Translation gives CASSLGPGGGPNTEAFF.

Concerning this clonotype: No conserved phenylalanine or tryptophan ends this CDR3, so it is likely a read error. No DNA is shown, since the ends of the CDR3 on it are uncertain; the CDR3 is the one TCRdb lists. V and J are TRBV10-3 and TRBJ1-5; the D call of TRBD1 is as the table states it, not checked on the DNA. From its first to its last residue, the CDR3 has 14 amino acids. Germline V gene sequence: CDR1 ENHRY, CDR2 SYGVKD. Here the CDR3 reads CAISRDRDGQPQQY.

The chain has TRBV7-2 and TRBJ1-2; 7 bases align to TRBD1. The CDR3 is 16 residues long. Germline trimming cut 4 bases from V and 4 bases from J; bases unmatched to any gene: 12. The V gene's germline CDR1 is SGHTA and CDR2 FQGNSA. CDR3 sequence reads: CASSSSGTVVFYGYTF. In DNA, the CDR3 is TGTGCCAGCAGCTCGAGCGGGACAGTGGTCTTCTATGGCTACACCTTC.

V and J are TRBV7-6 and TRBJ1-1; tentative D call: TRBD1 (6 bases). This CDR3 is 15 amino acids long. The V end was cut by 1 base, the J end by 0 bases, with 9 bases between. CDR1 and CDR2 from the germline V gene are SGHVS and FNYEAQ. The CDR3 bases are TGTGCCAGCAGCTTAGATGGACAGTTGAACACTGAAGCTTTCTTT. It specifies CASSLDGQLNTEAFF.

In DNA form, the CDR3 reads TGTGCCAGCAGCTTAAATGGAGTCTCCTCTGGAAACACCATATATTTT. This encodes CASSLNGVSSGNTIYF. The chain couples TRBV7-3 to TRBJ1-3; no firm D call. CDR3 length: 16 amino acids. Trimming took 1 base from V and 0 from J, leaving 10 bases between them. Germline CDR1 reads SGHTA; CDR2 reads FQGTGA.

This chain uses TRBV3-1 with TRBJ2-7; D remains unclear. The CDR3 is 13 residues long. Germline CDR1 and CDR2: LGHDT and YNNKEL (reference sequence). The V and J ends lost 5 bases and 1 base respectively, with 9 bases between them. The CDR3 reads CASSYTESYEQYF. The DNA for the CDR3 is TGTGCCAGCAGCTACACTGAATCCTACGAGCAGTACTTC.

This clonotype was observed a few times. The J gene is TRBJ1-1, the V gene TRBV19, with 7 positions matching TRBD1. This CDR3 comprises 13 residues. Unmatched junction bases numbered 4, after V lost 5 bases and J lost 4 bases. The germline V gene has CDR1 LNHDA and CDR2 SQIVND (reference sequence). CDR3 sequence: CASSVDRVTEAFF. The CDR3 region has the DNA TGTGCCAGTAGTGTTGACAGGGTCACTGAAGCTTTCTTT. Filled out from reference TRBV19 and TRBJ1-1, the complete variable domain reads DGGITQSPKYLFRKEGQNVTLSCEQNLNHDAMYWYRQDPGQGLRLIYYSQIVNDFQKGDIAEGYSVSREKKESFPLTVTSAQKNPTAFYLCASSVDRVTEAFFGQGTRLTVV.

The J gene is TRBJ2-1, the V gene TRBV27, with a tentative D call TRBD1 (5 bases). Germline assignment: CDR1 MNHEY and CDR2 SMNVEV (reference sequence). V shed 2 bases and J shed 1 base, with 9 bases lying between them. The CDR3 consists of 15 residues. The CDR3, as DNA: TGTGCCAGCAGTTTACTAGGGGATTCCTACAATGAGCAGTTCTTC. Its translation is CASSLLGDSYNEQFF.

This clonotype came up a few times. The chain has TRBV6-1 and TRBJ2-7; tentatively, D is TRBD1 or TRBD2 (5 bases each). CDR1 is MNHNS, CDR2 SASEGT, per germline. V gave up 4 bases and J gave up 6 bases, with 19 bases separating them. This CDR3 is built from 15 residues. The CDR3 DNA reads TGTGCCAGCAGTGTCTCCCCGGGACCTATACCCGAGCAGTACTTC. Residues: CASSVSPGPIPEQYF.

CDR3 coding DNA: TGTGCCAGTGGAGCTAGCGGGAAGGGAAACGAGCAGTACTTC. As protein: CASGASGKGNEQYF. The chain carries TRBV9 and TRBJ2-7; 9 nucleotides align to TRBD2. Germline V gives CDR1 SGDLS, CDR2 YYNGEE. After removal of 8 bases from V and 5 bases from J, the junction contained 11 bases not matched to a gene. The CDR3 is made up of 14 amino acids.

This clonotype has a handful of counts. CDR3 in DNA: TGTGCCAGCAGTCCGTTGTGGGTCGAAGCTTTCTTT. Translation: CASSPLWVEAFF. The chain has TRBV28 and TRBJ1-1; D not certain. Trimming shortened V by 5 bases and J by 8 bases, and 12 bases separated the two germline ends. The CDR3 spans 12 residues. Germline V gene lookup returns CDR1 MDHEN and CDR2 SYDVKM.

V is TRBV12-3 or TRBV12-4 and J is TRBJ2-7; TRBD2 matches at 8 bases. The CDR3 length is 13 residues. The ends lost 5 bases at V and 7 bases at J; junction bases unmatched: 7. In DNA form, the CDR3 reads TGTGCCAGCAGTCTAAGCGGGAGTCTGGAGCAGTACTTC. It specifies CASSLSGSLEQYF.

The rearrangement uses TRBV7-9 and TRBJ1-2, with D possibly being TRBD1 (6 bases). The CDR3 spans 15 residues. Germline V gene sequence: CDR1 SEHNR, CDR2 FQNEAQ (reference sequence). V gave up 1 base and J gave up 4 bases, with 13 bases separating them. The CDR3, as DNA: TGTGCCAGCAGCTTAGGTGGACAGCCCGTCTATGGCTACACCTTC. Residues: CASSLGGQPVYGYTF.

The gene calls are TRBV7-8 and TRBJ2-1; TRBD2 aligns across 16 bases. Looked up from germline, CDR1 is SGHVS and CDR2 is FQNEAQ. This CDR3 has 18 residues. The junction had 6 bases not matched to a gene; V was cut back by 6 bases and J by 1 base. The CDR3 region has the DNA TGTGCCAGCAGGGGGACTAGCGGGAGGGCCGGATCCTACAATGAGCAGTTCTTC. Encoded protein: CASRGTSGRAGSYNEQFF.

The table lists this clonotype with many counts. The chain uses TRBV7-6 and TRBJ1-1, with a possible D match to TRBD1 (5 bases). Germline CDR1 and CDR2: SGHVS and FNYEAQ. V gave up 4 bases and J gave up 4 bases, with 13 bases separating them. This CDR3 comprises 14 residues. CDR3 DNA sequence: TGTGCCAGCAGCTCTGAGGCAACAGGCACTGAAGCTTTCTTT. It is translated as CASSSEATGTEAFF.

This clonotype was observed a single time. The J gene is TRBJ1-1, the V gene TRBV2; no firm D call. CDR1 is SNHLY and CDR2 is FYNNEI in the germline V gene. The CDR3 is made up of 11 amino acids. The V gene lost 6 bases and the J gene lost 7 bases, with 9 bases spanning the gap. The CDR3 loop is CASRGRDEAFF. DNA of the CDR3: TGTGCCAGCAGGGGGAGAGATGAAGCTTTCTTT.

Only a few counts were recorded for this clonotype. This rearrangement joins TRBV7-6 to TRBJ2-3; D could derive from TRBD1 or TRBD2 (5 bases each). Trimming pared 5 bases from V and 0 bases from J, leaving 15 bases between. The CDR3 runs 16 residues. CDR1 is SGHVS and CDR2 is FNYEAQ in the germline V gene. This chain's CDR3 is CASSKGWGGSTDTQYF. As DNA, the CDR3 is TGTGCCAGCAGCAAGGGCTGGGGCGGGAGCACAGATACGCAGTATTTT.

V and J are TRBV12-3 or TRBV12-4 and TRBJ2-6, with TRBD1 matching 10 bases. The CDR3 length is 20 residues. V was clipped by 6 bases and J by 1 base; unmatched bases: 15. CDR3 protein: CASSPGGGTGVLSGANVLTF. CDR3 in DNA: TGTGCCAGCAGCCCTGGGGGAGGGACAGGGGTTCTTTCTGGGGCCAACGTCCTGACTTTC.

This clonotype was seen more than once but under ten times. The rearrangement joins TRBV19 to TRBJ1-5; D is perhaps TRBD1 (5 bases). The CDR3 is made up of 14 amino acids. CDR1 and CDR2 from the germline V gene are LNHDA and SQIVND (reference sequence). V lost 4 bases and J 3 bases, leaving 10 bases between the germline ends. CDR3 nucleotides: TGTGCCAGTAGTAGCGGACACCCCAATCAGCCCCAGCATTTT. Protein product: CASSSGHPNQPQHF.

The CDR3, as DNA: TGTGCCAGCAGTTCCCGGGTTGGGCAAGAGACCCAGTACTTC. This sequence encodes CASSSRVGQETQYF. The chain combines TRBV27 with TRBJ2-5, with D uncertain. The CDR3 runs to 14 residues. The germline V and J ends were trimmed by 4 bases and 2 bases, with 11 bases remaining between them. The V gene's germline CDR1 is MNHEY and CDR2 SMNVEV (reference sequence).

Only a few counts were recorded for this clonotype. The V call is TRBV14, the J call TRBJ2-7; D unclear. The length of the CDR3 is 11 residues. Germline assignment: CDR1 SGHDN and CDR2 FVKESK. V gave up 1 base and J gave up 5 bases, with 3 bases separating them. For the CDR3, the DNA is TGTGCCAGCAGCCAAGGACACGAGCAGTACTTC. Its protein product is CASSQGHEQYF.

V and J are TRBV4-2 and TRBJ2-2; TRBD2 matches 8 bases. The CDR3 consists of 15 residues. Germline V gene lookup returns CDR1 LGHNA and CDR2 YNFKEQ. V trimming: 4 bases; J trimming: 10 bases; junction bases outside the gene matches: 11. CDR3 DNA sequence: TGTGCCAGCAGCCCAGGACTAGCTGGGGTGGTGGAGCTGTTTTTT. It is translated as CASSPGLAGVVELFF.